These 4 T cell receptor beta chains share one sample of origin, sequenced in a study of cytomegalovirus exposure and HLA in healthy donors. PCR primers comprised 60 Vbeta and 13 Jbeta primers. TCRdb's table, derived via immunoSEQ multiplex PCR, lists solely in-frame clones and lacks some. The sample is made up of approximately 77,000 clones, and the top ten hold approximately 4.3% of it. Input material: PBMCs. These receptors all come from a man younger than 40 in good health and CMV-seronegative.

The rearrangement links TRBV14 to TRBJ1-2; D unclear. The germline V gene has CDR1 SGHDN and CDR2 FVKESK. V lost 4 bases to trimming and J lost 8 bases, with 11 bases between them. CDR3 size: 12 residues. Here the CDR3 DNA reads TGTGCCAGCAGCCGGGCCGCAGGAGGCTACACCTTC. Protein: CASSRAAGGYTF.

The rearrangement links TRBV7-2 to TRBJ1-2; D remains ambiguous. The germline V gene has CDR1 SGHTA and CDR2 FQGNSA. V was shortened by 5 bases and J by 2 bases, with 15 bases between the two germline ends. The CDR3 contains 15 residues. The DNA for the CDR3 is TGTGCCAGCAGCCCAGGCCCCACGGGGAACTATGGCTACACCTTC. Translating it yields CASSPGPTGNYGYTF.

This sequence joins TRBV9 and TRBJ2-5, with TRBD1 identical over 11 bases. The J call may be incorrect, as the DNA end agrees better with TRBJ2-7. CDR1 SGDLS and CDR2 YYNGEE come from the germline V gene. This CDR3 is 15 amino acids long. The CDR3 reads CASSPGGTGGYEQYF. The CDR3, as DNA: TGTGCCAGCAGCCCCGGTGGGACAGGGGGGTACGAGCAGTACTTC.

This chain connects TRBV2 to TRBJ2-1, with TRBD2 matching 7 bases. The V and J ends lost 6 bases and 7 bases, in that order; junction bases with no gene match: 9. From germline, CDR1 is SNHLY and CDR2 FYNNEI. The CDR3 is 14 residues long. CDR3 coding DNA: TGTGCCAGCAGGAGAACGACTAGCTCAAATGAGCAGTTCTTC. Protein sequence: CASRRTTSSNEQFF.